One sample yielded the 17 T cell receptor beta chains listed below, sequenced in a study of prognosis after radiotherapy for stage I lung cancer. From genomic DNA, TCR beta CDR3 was amplified by two-round multiplex PCR. Amplification in first-round PCR relied on primers specific to each TRBV and TRBJ gene. TCRdb passed the multiplex PCR reads through MiXCR, listing each CDR3 protein once. The sample lists about 11,000 distinct CDR3 sequences, 45% to 65% occurring once. The sequencing here drew on PBMCs, taken before or after stereotactic body radiation therapy (not recorded which). The receptors were sampled from a donor over 45 with non-small cell lung cancer.

With respect to this clonotype: It differs at one base from a far larger clone, so likely a read error. The chain links TRBV6-8 to TRBJ1-4; D unresolved. The V end was cut by 2 bases, the J end by 6 bases, with 10 bases between. The germline CDR1 and CDR2 sequences are MNHGY and SAAAGT. The CDR3 loop spans 14 amino acids. The DNA for the CDR3 is TGTGCCAGCAGTTACGCTGGGTACGATGAAAAACTGTTTTTT. The encoded protein is CASSYAGYDEKLFF.

The genes are TRBV2 and TRBJ2-7, with a possible D match to TRBD1 (6 bases). The CDR3 has 14 residues. V lost 5 bases and J 2 bases, leaving 13 bases between the germline ends. Germline values: CDR1 SNHLY, CDR2 FYNNEI. The CDR3 nucleotides read TGTGCCAGCAGTTCCGGGACACTTCCCTACGAGCAGTACTTC. This codes for CASSSGTLPYEQYF.

This clonotype was observed a few times. The genes are TRBV28 and TRBJ2-7; 7 nucleotides agree with TRBD1. Germline V gene lookup returns CDR1 MDHEN and CDR2 SYDVKM. The CDR3 is 14 amino acids. Trimming took 7 bases from V and 2 from J; bases not matched to a gene: 8. The chain's CDR3 is CASTPGTATYEQYF. The CDR3 nucleotides are TGTGCCAGCACGCCAGGGACAGCCACCTACGAGCAGTACTTC.

Concerning this clonotype: Given a far larger clone just one base away, this is likely a sequencing read error. V gene TRBV6-9 combines with J gene TRBJ2-5, with 8 positions matching TRBD1. V gave up 3 bases and J gave up 4 bases; unmatched junction bases: 22. The CDR3 is 20 amino acids. CDR1 is MNHGY and CDR2 is SVAAGI in the germline V gene. The CDR3 nucleotides are TGTGCCAGCAGTTACTCACCACACGTAGGACAGGGCGGAAGGGGAGAGACCCAGTACTTC. Encoded protein: CASSYSPHVGQGGRGETQYF.

With regard to this clonotype: One end of the junction fails to match germline, which may point to a read error. The V and J genes are TRBV9 and TRBJ2-3, with 10 bases that match TRBD2. There are 16 residues in the CDR3. Germline V lookup: CDR1 SGDLS, CDR2 YYNGEE. CDR3 protein: CSSSETSGDYGDTQYF. The CDR3 coding sequence is TGTTCCAGCAGCGAAACTAGCGGGGATTATGGAGATACGCAGTATTTT.

Concerning this clonotype: At one end the junction does not follow the germline gene, possibly because of a read error. The chain uses TRBV28 and TRBJ1-1, with D possibly matching TRBD1 (6 bases). The CDR3 is 12 amino acids. Germline assignment: CDR1 MDHEN and CDR2 SYDVKM. CDR3: CASSQGGTESSF. The DNA of the CDR3 is TGTGCCAGCAGTCAAGGGGGGACTGAATCTTCCTTT.

This clonotype is categorized as medium-sized. The chain employs TRBV19 and TRBJ2-1; D is ambiguous. V gave up 7 bases and J gave up 3 bases, with 10 bases separating them. The CDR3 contains 13 residues. CDR1 is LNHDA, CDR2 SQIVND, per germline (reference sequence). The CDR3 nucleotides are TGTGCCAGTACGGTGGGGTTCTACAATGAGCAGTTCTTC. This translates into CASTVGFYNEQFF. Together with reference TRBV19 and TRBJ2-1, the CDR3 gives the full variable domain: DGGITQSPKYLFRKEGQNVTLSCEQNLNHDAMYWYRQDPGQGLRLIYYSQIVNDFQKGDIAEGYSVSREKKESFPLTVTSAQKNPTAFYLCASTVGFYNEQFFGPGTRLTVL.

V is TRBV7-9 and J is TRBJ2-7; the D call may be TRBD1 or TRBD2 (5 bases each). The CDR3 is 12 residues long. V gave up 5 bases and J gave up 7 bases, with 12 bases separating them. From germline, CDR1 is SEHNR and CDR2 FQNEAQ (reference sequence). CDR3 DNA sequence: TGTGCCAGCAGCGCCGGGACGAGGGAGCAGTACTTC. It yields the protein CASSAGTREQYF.

Details on this clonotype: The junction does not match germline at one end; this may be a read error. V gene TRBV18 combines with J gene TRBJ2-5; D call uncertain. CDR3 size: 15 residues. Germline CDR1 is KGHSH and CDR2 is LQKENI. The CDR3 coding sequence is TGTGCCAGCTCACCACCGCGTAGGAAACAAGAGACCCAGTGCTTC. Its protein product is CASSPPRRKQETQCF.

Points on this clonotype: Since a far larger clone is one base different, this is likely a read error. The V gene is TRBV24-1, the J gene TRBJ2-5; TRBD2 agrees at 14 bases. The end of the DNA aligns better with TRBJ2-1, so the J call may be wrong. The germline CDR1 and CDR2 sequences are KGHDR and SFDVKD. The CDR3 is made up of 18 amino acids. CDR3: CANSDPSWTSGGYNEQFF. The DNA of the CDR3 is TGTGCCAACAGTGATCCATCCTGGACTAGCGGGGGGTACAATGAGCAGTTCTTC.

This clonotype ranks as medium-sized. The genes are TRBV6-1 and TRBJ2-7, with TRBD2 matching over 13 bases. Germline CDR1 MNHNS, CDR2 SASEGT. The CDR3 length is 18 residues. V was pared by 6 bases and J by 3 bases, with 14 bases of the junction left unmatched. CDR3 sequence: CASSQRRLAGGGVYEQYF. Here the CDR3 DNA reads TGTGCCAGCAGCCAACGAAGACTAGCGGGAGGAGGGGTCTACGAGCAGTACTTC.

Turning to this clonotype: One base away lies a much larger clone, so this may be a sequencing read error. The chain links TRBV7-3 to TRBJ2-1, with 11 bases identical to TRBD2. The CDR3 is 14 amino acids. V shed 11 bases and J 6 bases; nucleotides not matched to a gene: 9. CDR1 is SGHTA and CDR2 is FQGTGA in the germline V gene. Here the CDR3 reads CACIPGLAGNEQFF. Written as DNA, the CDR3 is TGTGCCTGCATCCCCGGACTAGCGGGCAATGAGCAGTTCTTC.

As to this clonotype: A read error may account for a junction end that differs from germline. CDR3 protein: CSSSLGNQGTDTQYF. The CDR3 DNA follows: TGCTCCAGCAGCCTGGGGAACCAAGGCACAGATACGCAGTATTTT. The V and J genes are TRBV5-1 and TRBJ2-3, with D unclear. The CDR3 totals 15 residues. The V gene's germline CDR1 is SGHRS and CDR2 YFSETQ.

The chain combines TRBV6-9 with TRBJ1-3; D is undetermined. Germline lookup yields CDR1 MNHGY and CDR2 SVAAGI. V lost 3 bases to trimming and J lost 0 bases, with 9 bases between them. The CDR3 extends over 15 amino acids. The CDR3 sequence: CASSYSVHSGNTIYF. CDR3 nucleotides: TGTGCCAGCAGTTACTCAGTCCACTCTGGAAACACCATATATTTT.

The chain joins TRBV30 to TRBJ1-6; D possibly corresponds to TRBD1 (6 bases). Germline values: CDR1 GTSNPN, CDR2 SVGIG (reference sequence). The V end lost 4 bases, the J end lost 7 bases, and 11 bases lay between the germline ends. This CDR3 is 13 amino acids long. The CDR3 bases are TGTGCCTGGATGGGACATAGGAATTCACCCCTCCACTTT. Amino acids: CAWMGHRNSPLHF.

Comment on this clonotype: A read error is possible here, since a much larger clone lies one base away. The gene calls are TRBV7-3 and TRBJ2-5; a weak D match, TRBD2 (6 bases). Germline values: CDR1 SGHTA, CDR2 FQGTGA. V lost 3 bases, J lost 7 bases, and 15 bases lay in between. This CDR3 region has 14 residues. The CDR3 spells CASSLVTSLGTQYF. The CDR3 DNA follows: TGTGCCAGCAGCTTGGTGACTAGTCTGGGGACCCAGTACTTC.

The DNA for the CDR3 is TGTGCCAGCAGTTATTTTGGGGTCGGAGTTTCACCCCTCCACTTT. Translation: CASSYFGVGVSPLHF. This chain connects TRBV6-2 or TRBV6-3 to TRBJ1-6, with D unclear. CDR1 is MNHEY, CDR2 SVGEGT, per germline. CDR3 length: 15 residues. V was cut by 3 bases and J by 9 bases, with 15 bases left in between.